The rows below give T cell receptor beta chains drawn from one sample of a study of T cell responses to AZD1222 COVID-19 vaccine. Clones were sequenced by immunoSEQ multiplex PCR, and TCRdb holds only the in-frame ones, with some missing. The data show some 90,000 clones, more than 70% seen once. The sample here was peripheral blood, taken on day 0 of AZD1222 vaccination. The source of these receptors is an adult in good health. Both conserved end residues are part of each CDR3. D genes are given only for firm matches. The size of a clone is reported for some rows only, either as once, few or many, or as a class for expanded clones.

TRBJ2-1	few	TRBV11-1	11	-	CATVFHNEQFF	TGTGCCACCGTATTCCACAATGAGCAGTTCTTC
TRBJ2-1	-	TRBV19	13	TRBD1	CASSSGQGNEQFF	TGTGCCAGTAGTAGTGGACAGGGAAATGAGCAGTTCTTC
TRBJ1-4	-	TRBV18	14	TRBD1	CASSPDRSSEKLFF	TGTGCCAGCTCACCGGACAGGAGTTCCGAAAAACTGTTTTTT
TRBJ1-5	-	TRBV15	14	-	CATSLGRSNQPQHF	TGTGCCACCAGCCTAGGAAGATCCAATCAGCCCCAGCATTTT
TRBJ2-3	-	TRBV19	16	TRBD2	CASRTSGGRSTDTQYF	TGTGCCAGTAGGACTAGCGGGGGGCGAAGCACAGATACGCAGTATTTT
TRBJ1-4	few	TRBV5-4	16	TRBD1	CASSLGRGQGAEKLFF	TGTGCCAGCAGCTTGGGAAGGGGACAGGGGGCGGAAAAACTGTTTTTT
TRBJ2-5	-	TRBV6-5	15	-	CASSSTQGPGETQYF	TGTGCCAGCAGTTCAACGCAGGGGCCGGGAGAGACCCAGTACTTC
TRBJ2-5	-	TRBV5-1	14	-	CASSLADSQETQYF	TGCGCCAGCAGCTTGGCCGACAGTCAAGAGACCCAGTACTTC
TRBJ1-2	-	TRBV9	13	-	CASSVGQTHGYTF	TGTGCCAGCAGCGTAGGACAGACGCATGGCTACACCTTC
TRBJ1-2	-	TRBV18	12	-	CASSPLGGGYTF	TGTGCCAGCTCACCACTGGGGGGAGGCTACACCTTC
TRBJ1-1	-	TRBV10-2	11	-	CASSDGSQAFF	TGCGCCAGCAGTGACGGCAGCCAAGCTTTCTTT
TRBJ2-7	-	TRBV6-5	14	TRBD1	CASSSDRPFYEQYF	TGTGCCAGCAGTTCGGACAGGCCGTTCTACGAGCAGTACTTC
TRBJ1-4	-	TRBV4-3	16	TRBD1	CASSQDPRGRKEKLFF	TGCGCCAGCAGCCAAGATCCCAGGGGGCGGAAGGAAAAACTGTTTTTT
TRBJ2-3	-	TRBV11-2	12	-	CASSPHTDTQYF	TGTGCCAGCAGCCCCCACACAGATACGCAGTATTTT
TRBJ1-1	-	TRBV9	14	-	CASSPRTVNTEAFF	TGTGCCAGCAGCCCCCGGACGGTGAACACTGAAGCTTTCTTT
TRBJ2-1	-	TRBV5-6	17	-	CASSSPHQGRSRNEQFF	TGTGCCAGCAGCTCCCCCCACCAAGGTAGGTCAAGGAATGAGCAGTTCTTC
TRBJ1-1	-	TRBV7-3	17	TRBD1	CASSPTGQGARNTEAFF	TGTGCCAGCAGCCCCACGGGACAGGGGGCACGGAACACTGAAGCTTTCTTT
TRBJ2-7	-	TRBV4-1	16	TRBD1	CASRQNTGATSAEQYF	TGCGCCAGCAGACAGAATACAGGGGCGACCTCCGCCGAGCAGTACTTC
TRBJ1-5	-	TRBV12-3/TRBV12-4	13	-	CASSSTTTGNSHF	TGTGCCAGCAGTTCCACAACTACAGGGAACTCTCATTTT
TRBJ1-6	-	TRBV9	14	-	CASSVDHGNSPLHF	TGTGCCAGCAGCGTAGATCACGGGAATTCACCCCTCCACTTT
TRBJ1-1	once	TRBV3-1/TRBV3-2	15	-	CASSPGGGRSTEAFF	TGTGCCAGCAGCCCCGGTGGGGGGCGAAGCACTGAAGCTTTCTTT
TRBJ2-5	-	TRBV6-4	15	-	CASSGLGELQETQYF	TGTGCCAGCAGCGGGCTTGGGGAACTCCAAGAGACCCAGTACTTC
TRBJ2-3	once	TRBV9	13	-	CASSPGGTDTQYF	TGTGCCAGCAGTCCAGGGGGGACAGATACGCAGTATTTT
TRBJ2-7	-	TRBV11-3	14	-	CASSLGPPGDEQYF	TGTGCCAGCAGCTTAGGGCCCCCAGGAGACGAGCAGTACTTC
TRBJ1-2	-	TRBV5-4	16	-	CASRNPGPTSSLGYTF	TGTGCCAGCAGGAACCCGGGCCCCACCTCTAGTCTTGGCTACACCTTC
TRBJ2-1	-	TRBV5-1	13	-	CASSFSANNEQFF	TGCGCCAGCAGCTTCTCAGCGAACAATGAGCAGTTCTTC
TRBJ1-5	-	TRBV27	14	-	CASSLGRQNQPQHF	TGTGCCAGCAGTCTCGGACGGCAGAATCAGCCCCAGCATTTT